The present entry profiles one T cell receptor (beta chain) with its context. Germline V gene sequence: CDR1 SQVTM, CDR2 ANQGSEA. The CDR3 loop spans 11 amino acids. The authors ran a second PCR of about 6 to 12 cycles using a sample-barcoded 5' primer and a J-beta primer mix. TCRdb re-analysed the 5' RACE reads in MiXCR, keeping a single row per CDR3 protein. The repertoire consists of roughly 1.5 million distinct CDR3 sequences, with 35% to 45% occurring once and the leading ten covering over 3.5%. The data were taken from a study of blood T cells in healthy people across ages. The chain employs TRBV29-1 and TRBJ2-7; D gene uncertain. The J call may be wrong; the DNA end is better matched by TRBJ2-5. Sequenced material: blood. This clonotype was obtained from a woman aged 18-29 years in good health. CDR3 region: CSAPVGETQYF. CDR3 nucleotide sequence: TGCAGCGCCCCGGTGGGAGAGACCCAGTACTTC.